The T cell receptor beta chain described here comes from a study of control samples from healthy donors and cancer patients (dated by TCRdb to 2020 to 2021). The receptor library was made with the immunoSEQ multiplex PCR assay. The clones in this table, taken by TCRdb from immuneACCESS, are in-frame only. Not every clone is retained; where verified, under half of the shortfall comes from an unresolved V gene, and the cause of the rest is unknown. The sample table lists about 120,000 clones, over 90% of them with a count of one. Over 2.5% of the sample goes to the ten largest clones. The CDR3 measures 14 amino acids from cysteine to phenylalanine. Just CDR3 DNA is preserved here, 42 bases in frame from base 1. V and J are truncated by 1 base and 3 bases respectively, leaving an intervening sequence of 10 bases. As encoded in the germline V gene, CDR1 is SGHDN while CDR2 is FVKESK. As concerns this clone: The target of this receptor is not known. No quality values exist for individual bases; no much larger clone is one base distant.

The chain uses TRBV14 and TRBJ2-7, with the D segment possibly TRBD1 or TRBD2, each aligning over 5 bases. This TCR came from a man aged 25-40 years in good health. The specimen sequenced was blood. The DNA sequence is as follows: TGTGCCAGCAGCCAAGGGGGGTGGTTCTACGAGCAGTACTTC. This sequence encodes CASSQGGWFYEQYF.